This passage covers 8 T cell receptor beta chains from one sample sequenced in a study of human T cells and chemical hapten exposure. TCRdb ran MiXCR on the RACE reads and lists one entry per CDR3 protein. Of approximately 100,000 distinct CDR3 sequences listed, about a tenth are singletons. The sample's time point: patch test 2, 6 weeks after DPC sensitization. Stated treatment: therapeutic diphenylcyclopropenone sensitization with weekly scalp DPC. The source was whole blood, collected in connection with sensitization to the hapten diphenylcyclopropenone (DPC). The receptors shown here come from a woman in her thirties or forties with alopecia areata. Some clones in this sample may be carry-over from other donors' samples.

The chain is built from TRBV20-1 and TRBJ2-1, with TRBD2 matching over 7 bases. This CDR3 is 17 amino acids long. Germline lookup yields CDR1 DFQATT and CDR2 SNEGSKA (reference sequence). Losses at the gene ends were 0 bases for V and 3 bases for J; bases not matched to a gene: 11. In nucleotides, the CDR3 is TGCAGTGCTAGAGATGGCCACACGGGGGGTGACTACAATGAGCAGTTCTTC. Protein product: CSARDGHTGGDYNEQFF.

This clonotype was counted ten times or more. V is TRBV6-1 and J is TRBJ2-1, with TRBD2 matching over 14 bases. The germline V gene encodes CDR1 MNHNS and CDR2 SASEGT. CDR3 size: 15 residues. J gave up 8 bases and V 7 bases, and 7 bases lay outside the gene matches. CDR3 in amino acids: CASTRLAGGLDEQFF. Written as DNA, the CDR3 is TGTGCCAGCACCCGACTAGCGGGGGGGCTCGATGAGCAGTTCTTC.

This clonotype has ten or more counts. The gene calls are TRBV7-9 and TRBJ2-6, with D unresolved. Germline loops: CDR1 SEHNR, CDR2 FQNEAQ (reference sequence). The CDR3 extends over 16 amino acids. V gave up 2 bases and J gave up 0 bases, with 8 bases separating them. CDR3 nucleotide sequence: TGTGCCAGCAGCTTACAGCGAGACTCTGGGGCCAACGTCCTGACTTTC. Its protein product is CASSLQRDSGANVLTF.

This clonotype has only a few counts. The genes are TRBV5-6 and TRBJ2-1; D unresolved. The V gene's germline CDR1 is SGHDT and CDR2 YYEEEE. The CDR3 is 11 amino acids. The V gene lost 2 bases and the J gene lost 12 bases, with 9 bases spanning the gap. The chain's CDR3 is CASSFSSVQFF. The CDR3 bases are TGTGCCAGCAGCTTCAGCTCAGTGCAGTTCTTC.

The count of this clonotype is one. The rearrangement links TRBV6-5 to TRBJ2-3; unclear D gene. Germline values: CDR1 MNHEY, CDR2 SVGAGI. Trimming removed 1 base at V and 1 base at J, with 9 bases between. CDR3 size: 15 residues. This CDR3 reads CASSYFRSGTDTQYF. The CDR3, as DNA: TGTGCCAGCAGTTACTTTCGGTCGGGCACAGATACGCAGTATTTT.

This clonotype has more than one count but fewer than ten. This CDR3 is CASSSPADRYYGYTF. The DNA for the CDR3 is TGTGCCAGCAGCTCCCCTGCGGACAGGTACTATGGCTACACCTTC. The chain has TRBV3-1 and TRBJ1-2, with TRBD1 matching over 7 bases. This CDR3 comprises 15 residues. Unmatched junction bases numbered 9, after V lost 5 bases and J lost 3 bases. Per germline, CDR1 LGHDT and CDR2 YNNKEL (reference sequence).

This rearrangement joins TRBV7-9 to TRBJ2-1, with no clear D. This CDR3 has 14 amino acids. Trimming removed 5 bases from V and 8 bases from J, with 16 bases in between. Per germline, CDR1 SEHNR and CDR2 FQNEAQ (reference sequence). This CDR3 is CASSLRAGPDEQFF. As DNA, the CDR3 is TGTGCCAGCAGCCTTAGAGCCGGGCCCGATGAGCAGTTCTTC.

This rearrangement joins TRBV7-2 to TRBJ1-6, with D maybe TRBD1 (5 bases). Looked up from germline, CDR1 is SGHTA and CDR2 is FQGNSA. V gave up 1 base and J gave up 6 bases, with 10 bases separating them. The CDR3 spans 15 residues. This chain's CDR3 is CASSLDQGGNSPLHF. CDR3 DNA: TGTGCCAGCAGCTTAGACCAGGGTGGTAATTCACCCCTCCACTTT.